This TCR beta chain was sequenced in a study of blood T cell repertoires in COVID-19. As for the study in general: There were acute and convalescent COVID-19 samples, and they came from the United States, Italy and Spain.

This clone has only one observation. Study processing details: Amplification of reference gene primers provided the estimated nucleated cell counts. The protocol was immunoSEQ multiplex PCR, while the TCRdb copy is restricted to in-frame clones and leaves out a portion. V and J calls and clone size are copied from that table; D and trimming were computed from the DNA. The sample yields hundreds of thousands of clones, 70% to 90% seen once. The J segment lost 8 bases and the V segment lost 5 bases, leaving 14 bases of the junction unmatched. This CDR3 region has 16 residues. Germline V gene data show CDR1 as SEHNR and CDR2 as FQNEAQ (reference sequence).

Sequencing was performed on peripheral blood. The origin of this receptor is a woman between 40 and 50 years old who had recovered from COVID-19. The V gene is TRBV7-9, the J gene TRBJ2-1, with TRBD1 identical over 8 bases. The CDR3 is CASSRTIGTGLDEQFF. The DNA of the CDR3 is TGTGCCAGCAGCCGCACCATAGGGACAGGCCTCGATGAGCAGTTCTTC.